The rows below give T cell receptor beta chains drawn from one sample of a study of blood T cells in healthy people across ages. One entry per CDR3 protein results from TCRdb running MiXCR on the 5' RACE reads. This sample yields approximately 780,000 distinct CDR3 sequences, of which 20% to 30% are seen a single time; roughly 3.1% belongs to the top ten. These data also featured in a second study, about T cells of mothers and their children.

Sequencing was carried out using blood. Every receptor here comes from a boy aged 10-17 years in good health. Each CDR3 is given with its conserved first and last residue. Fields, in order: clone size, J gene, V gene, D gene, CDR3 DNA, CDR3 protein. D genes are given only for firm matches. Where a row states a size, it is once, few, many or the class of an expanded clone; other rows omit it.

.	TRBJ1-1	TRBV7-2	.	TGTGCCAGCAGCTTAGGATTGGGGGGGCTGGCGGCTGAAGCTTTCTTT	CASSLGLGGLAAEAFF
few	TRBJ1-2	TRBV9	.	TGTGCCAGCAGCGTAGAATCAGATCTTAACTATGGCTACACCTTC	CASSVESDLNYGYTF
.	TRBJ2-7	TRBV7-9	.	TGTGCCAGCAGCAAGACGGTCTACGAGCAGTACTTC	CASSKTVYEQYF
few	TRBJ2-7	TRBV6-2/TRBV6-3	.	TGTGCCAGCAGTTACAAACTCGGGACCCAGGGACTCGAGCAGTACTTC	CASSYKLGTQGLEQYF
.	TRBJ2-7	TRBV6-5	TRBD2	TGTGCCAGCAGTTACTCGCTCGCTAGCGGGGGCCATTCCTACGAGCAGTACTTC	CASSYSLASGGHSYEQYF
few	TRBJ2-7	TRBV6-5	.	TGTGCCAGCATCAGGGAAGACCCCTACGAGCAGTACTTC	CASIREDPYEQYF
.	TRBJ1-4	TRBV6-1	.	TGTGCCACCTATCGGGAGCTTGCAACTAATGAAAAACTGTTTTTT	CATYRELATNEKLFF
few	TRBJ2-5	TRBV14	.	TGTGCCAGCAGCCGTAACCGGGGGACCGAGACCCAGTACTTC	CASSRNRGTETQYF
few	TRBJ2-3	TRBV7-2	TRBD2	TGTGCCAGCAGTAGGACTAGCGGGGAAAGGGATACGCAGTATTTT	CASSRTSGERDTQYF
.	TRBJ2-1	TRBV7-3	TRBD2	TGTGCCGGCAGCCATTCGGGGGGGAGCTCCTACAATGAGCAGTTCTTC	CAGSHSGGSSYNEQFF
few	TRBJ2-5	TRBV18	.	TGTGCCAGCTCACCCTCACGACAGCACCAAGAGACCCAGTACTTC	CASSPSRQHQETQYF
.	TRBJ1-2	TRBV5-6	.	TGTGCCAGCAGTTCTTTTGACCGGGACACCCTAATTGATGGCTACACCTTC	CASSSFDRDTLIDGYTF
few	TRBJ1-2	TRBV10-3	TRBD1	TGTGCCATCAGTGAGACACAGGGGTTCGGCTATGGCTACACCTTC	CAISETQGFGYGYTF
.	TRBJ1-3	TRBV7-9	.	TGTGCCAGCAGCATAGAGAGGTCTGGAAACACCATATATTTT	CASSIERSGNTIYF
once	TRBJ2-7	TRBV19	.	TGTGCCAGTAGTATTTCCTCGAACGAGCAGTACTTC	CASSISSNEQYF
.	TRBJ2-5	TRBV25-1	.	TGTGCCACCTGTCGGCGCGGCCAAGAGACCCAGTACTTC	CATCRRGQETQYF
few	TRBJ1-1	TRBV28	.	TGTGCCAGCAGTTTTCCCCCGGGCCTCCAAAGGGAGACTGAAGCTTTCTTT	CASSFPPGLQRETEAFF
many	TRBJ2-1	TRBV20-1	.	TGCAGTGCTAGCGGCGGGCTCTCCTACAATGAGCAGTTCTTC	CSASGGLSYNEQFF
once	TRBJ1-2	TRBV7-9	.	TGTGCCAGTAGGAATACAGCTTACTATGGCTACACCTTC	CASRNTAYYGYTF
.	TRBJ1-6	TRBV7-9	.	TGTGCCAGCAGTTTACACGGGGCGAGCTCCTATAATTCACCCCTCCACTTT	CASSLHGASSYNSPLHF
.	TRBJ2-7	TRBV4-2	.	TGTGCCAGCAGCCTGGAATCCGGGGGCTACGAGCAGTACTTC	CASSLESGGYEQYF
.	TRBJ1-3	TRBV3-1	.	TGTGCCAGCGGAGACCTCGGAAACACCATATATTTT	CASGDLGNTIYF
.	TRBJ2-5	TRBV7-9	TRBD1	TGTGCCAGCAGCTCCGCGACAGGGTACCAAGAGACCCAGTACTTC	CASSSATGYQETQYF
few	TRBJ2-7	TRBV12-3/TRBV12-4	.	TGTGCCAGCAGTCAGGGACTCGCCGCCTACGAGCAGTACTTC	CASSQGLAAYEQYF
few	TRBJ2-1	TRBV15	.	TGTGCCACCAGCAGAGCCCTGATCTTCCTTGAGCAGTTCTTC	CATSRALIFLEQFF
.	TRBJ1-2	TRBV6-4	.	TGTGCCAGCAGTGCCTCAGAAACAGCTAACTATGGCTACACCTTC	CASSASETANYGYTF
few	TRBJ2-4	TRBV5-1	TRBD1	TGCGCCAGCAGCCGTGGCGACAGGGTGGAAAACATTCAGTACTTC	CASSRGDRVENIQYF
.	TRBJ2-7	TRBV10-3	TRBD2	TGTGCCATCAATGAGGGCCCTAGCGGGGGGTACGAGCAGTACTTC	CAINEGPSGGYEQYF
few	TRBJ1-4	TRBV21-1	.	TGTGCCAGCAGCAAAGTATATAGAGGGGGGAATGAAAAACTGTTTTTT	CASSKVYRGGNEKLFF
.	TRBJ1-1	TRBV3-1	.	TGTGCCAGCAGCCAAGATCTAACCGAAGCTTTCTTT	CASSQDLTEAFF
.	TRBJ2-3	TRBV29-1	.	TGCAGCGTTGAAGATGCAGGAGGAGGGATCACAGATACGCAGTATTTT	CSVEDAGGGITDTQYF
.	TRBJ2-5	TRBV14	.	TGTGCCAGCAGCCAAGATACAGCGCGGGAGACCCAGTACTTC	CASSQDTARETQYF
few	TRBJ2-2	TRBV7-9	.	TGTGCCAGCAGCCTCGGTACTCGGGAGCTGTTTTTT	CASSLGTRELFF
.	TRBJ2-7	TRBV5-4	.	TGTGCCAGCAGCCGTGATGTACAGCCCTACGAGCAGTACTTC	CASSRDVQPYEQYF
.	TRBJ1-2	TRBV12-3/TRBV12-4	TRBD1	TGTGCCAGCAGTACGACAGGGGGCTATGGCTACACCTTC	CASSTTGGYGYTF
.	TRBJ2-7	TRBV12-3/TRBV12-4	.	TGTGCCAGCAGTTTTGGGCCCCGGGTTAACGAGCAGTACTTC	CASSFGPRVNEQYF
.	TRBJ2-5	TRBV30	.	TGTGCCTGCTGCGAAGAGACCCAGTACTTC	CACCEETQYF
few	TRBJ2-3	TRBV7-8	.	TGTGCCAGCAGCTTTAGCGGAAACACAGATACGCAGTATTTT	CASSFSGNTDTQYF
.	TRBJ2-7	TRBV7-2	TRBD2	TGTGCCAGCAGCTTACTCCCAGCGGGAGTCTCCGAGCAGTACTTC	CASSLLPAGVSEQYF
.	TRBJ2-4	TRBV9	TRBD2	TGTGCCAGCAGCGTAGCCGCGGGAGATATCAAAAACATTCAGTACTTC	CASSVAAGDIKNIQYF
.	TRBJ2-2	TRBV18	TRBD1	TGTGCCAGCTCACCACCGGGACAGGGGACGAACACCGGGGAGCTGTTTTTT	CASSPPGQGTNTGELFF
.	TRBJ2-2	TRBV2	.	TGTGCCAGCAGTGAAGCAGGGATCGGGGAGCTGTTTTTT	CASSEAGIGELFF
few	TRBJ2-1	TRBV24-1	.	TGTGCCACCAGTGATCCCCGGACGGGATACAATGAGCAGTTCTTC	CATSDPRTGYNEQFF
.	TRBJ2-3	TRBV10-3	.	TGTGCCATCAGTGAAGTGGCAGATACGCAGTATTTT	CAISEVADTQYF
.	TRBJ2-1	TRBV24-1	.	TGTGCCACCAGTGATCCGGGACAAAGTAATGAGCAGTTCTTC	CATSDPGQSNEQFF
.	TRBJ2-7	TRBV7-9	TRBD2	TGTGCCAGCAGCCTTGGACTAGCGGGGCTGACCTACGAGCAGTACTTC	CASSLGLAGLTYEQYF
.	TRBJ2-1	TRBV18	.	TGTGCCAGCTCACCAGAGCAGTACAATGAGCAGTTCTTC	CASSPEQYNEQFF
few	TRBJ2-5	TRBV3-1	TRBD2	TGTGCCAGCAGCCAAGATATGACGGGGGGTGGAAAGACCCAGTACTTC	CASSQDMTGGGKTQYF
.	TRBJ2-7	TRBV6-2/TRBV6-3	TRBD2	TGTGCCAGCGGGGAGGGTTTCTACGAGCAGTACTTC	CASGEGFYEQYF
few	TRBJ2-1	TRBV6-1	TRBD2	TGTGCCAGCAGCGAACCGACTAGCGGGAAGTCCTACAATGAGCAGTTCTTC	CASSEPTSGKSYNEQFF
few	TRBJ1-5	TRBV7-6	TRBD1	TGTGCCAGCAGCTTAGGCCCAGGGGGAGGTAGCAATCAGCCCCAGCATTTT	CASSLGPGGGSNQPQHF
many	TRBJ2-1	TRBV7-3	TRBD2	TGTGCCAGCAGCCCCTCGCCGACTAGCGGGGGCTACAATGAGCAGTTCTTC	CASSPSPTSGGYNEQFF